This T cell receptor beta chain is from a study of blood T cell repertoires in COVID-19. For the study at large: Collection of acute and convalescent COVID-19 samples took place in the United States, Italy and Spain. Sample material is recorded as cDNA or gDNA derived from T cells, B-cell-depleted T cells, or PBMCs.

Per the study methods: Estimation of nucleated cell counts relied on the amplification of reference gene primers. Clones were sequenced by immunoSEQ multiplex PCR, and TCRdb holds only the in-frame ones, with some missing. The V and J calls and the clone size are those of that table, but D and trimming were determined from the DNA. The table includes some 240,000 clones, approximately 92% detected once. The CDR3 has 10 residues. V was cut by 5 bases and J by 3 bases, with 4 bases left in between. Germline CDR1 is DFQATT and CDR2 is SNEGSKA (reference sequence). The sequence was obtained from a woman in her thirties or forties who had recovered from COVID-19. Sequenced sample: peripheral blood. This chain links TRBV20-1 with TRBJ1-1; D gene ambiguous. CDR3 loop: CSASYTEAFF. The DNA of the CDR3 is TGCAGTGCTTCCTACACTGAAGCTTTCTTT.